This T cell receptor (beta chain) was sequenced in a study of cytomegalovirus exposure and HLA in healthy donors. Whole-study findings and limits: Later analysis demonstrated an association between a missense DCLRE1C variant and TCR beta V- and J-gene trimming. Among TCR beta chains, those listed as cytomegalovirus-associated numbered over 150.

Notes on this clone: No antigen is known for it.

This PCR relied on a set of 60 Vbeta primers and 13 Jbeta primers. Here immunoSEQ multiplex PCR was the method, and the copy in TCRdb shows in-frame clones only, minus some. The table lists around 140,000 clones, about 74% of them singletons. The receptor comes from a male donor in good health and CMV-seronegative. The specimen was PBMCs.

The CDR3 region has the DNA TGTGCCAGCAGTTCTAGATCACAGGGGGCGTTAAATGGGGAGCTGTTTTTT. Translated, it gives CASSSRSQGALNGELFF. This chain links TRBV7-2 with TRBJ2-2, with 9 bases fitting TRBD1. Germline V gives CDR1 SGHTA, CDR2 FQGNSA. The CDR3 length is 17 residues. The V segment lost 6 bases and the J segment 8 bases; nucleotides outside the gene matches: 16.